This TCR beta chain was sequenced in a study of T cells after yellow fever vaccination. Whole-study findings and limits: A minor fraction of clonotypes spanned both CD4 and CD8 compartments. By day 5 rather than day 15, the secondary response had peaked, though it was weaker. Post-booster repertoires again held most primary-vaccination clones (roughly 96% CD4, about 90% CD8).

A 5'RACE template-switching step, the method used to make TCR cDNA, added a universal primer site and UMIs. Each CDR3 protein gets one entry after TCRdb re-called the 5' RACE reads with MiXCR. This table holds 130,000 or so distinct CDR3 sequences, nearly 15% found once. The sample holds many counts of this clonotype. Its specificity is unknown. Germline loops: CDR1 SEHNR, CDR2 FQNEAQ (reference sequence). The V and J ends lost 5 bases and 3 bases respectively, with 14 bases between them. The CDR3 contains 14 residues. The sequenced sample was CD8+ T cells sorted from PBMCs, obtained 5 days after the yellow fever booster vaccination. The sequence came from a man aged 18 to 29 who received the YFV17D yellow fever vaccine. The chain has TRBV7-9 and TRBJ2-7; D not certain. DNA for the CDR3: TGTGCCAGCAGCCGTGGTGGGCCCGGCTACGAGCAGTACTTC. Encoded protein: CASSRGGPGYEQYF.